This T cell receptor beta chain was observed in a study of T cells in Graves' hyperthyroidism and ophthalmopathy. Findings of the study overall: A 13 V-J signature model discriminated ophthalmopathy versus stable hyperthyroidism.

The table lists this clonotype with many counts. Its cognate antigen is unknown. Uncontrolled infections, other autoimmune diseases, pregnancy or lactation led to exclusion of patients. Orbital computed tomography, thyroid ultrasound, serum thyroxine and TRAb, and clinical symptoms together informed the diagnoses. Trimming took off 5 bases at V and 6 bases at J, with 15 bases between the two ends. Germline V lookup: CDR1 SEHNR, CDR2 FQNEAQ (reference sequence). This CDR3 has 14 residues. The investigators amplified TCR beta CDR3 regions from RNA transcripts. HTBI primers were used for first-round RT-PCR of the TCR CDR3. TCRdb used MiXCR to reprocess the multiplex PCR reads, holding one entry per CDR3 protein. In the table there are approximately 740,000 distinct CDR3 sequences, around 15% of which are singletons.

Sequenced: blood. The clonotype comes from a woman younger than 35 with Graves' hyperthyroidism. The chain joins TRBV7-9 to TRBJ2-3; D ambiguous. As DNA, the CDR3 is TGTGCCAGCAGCCCCCGACCGAGTGGGGATACGCAGTATTTT. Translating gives CASSPRPSGDTQYF. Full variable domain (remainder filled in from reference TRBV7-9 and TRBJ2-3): DTGVSQNPRHKITKRGQNVTFRCDPISEHNRLYWYRQTLGQGPEFLTYFQNEAQLEKSRLLSDRFSAERPKGSFSTLEIQRTEQGDSAMYLCASSPRPSGDTQYFGPGTRLTVL.